This T cell receptor (beta chain) was found in a study of T cell responses to AZD1222 COVID-19 vaccine. Per the germline V gene, CDR1 is LGHDT and CDR2 is YNNKEL (reference sequence). CDR3 size: 19 residues. The ends lost 0 bases at V and 2 bases at J; junction bases unmatched: 12. Notes on this clone: The antigen remains undetermined.

Clones were sequenced by immunoSEQ multiplex PCR, and TCRdb holds only the in-frame ones, with some missing. The sample records 80,000 to 90,000 clones, about 88% being singletons. Findings and caveats of the study: Reportedly, nearly half the spike-specific TCRs target unmutated variant regions. Donors were largely white British and mainly female; clonal diversity was possibly underestimated.

This material consisted of peripheral blood, taken 28 days after the second AZD1222 dose. V is TRBV3-1 (or the pseudogene TRBV3-2) and J is TRBJ1-4, with 7 bases matching TRBD1. This clonotype was obtained from an adult who received the AZD1222 COVID-19 vaccine. CDR3 DNA: TGTGCCAGCAGCCAAGATCTGGCAGGGGGTGGTCTGACTAATGAAAAACTGTTTTTT. Its protein is CASSQDLAGGGLTNEKLFF.